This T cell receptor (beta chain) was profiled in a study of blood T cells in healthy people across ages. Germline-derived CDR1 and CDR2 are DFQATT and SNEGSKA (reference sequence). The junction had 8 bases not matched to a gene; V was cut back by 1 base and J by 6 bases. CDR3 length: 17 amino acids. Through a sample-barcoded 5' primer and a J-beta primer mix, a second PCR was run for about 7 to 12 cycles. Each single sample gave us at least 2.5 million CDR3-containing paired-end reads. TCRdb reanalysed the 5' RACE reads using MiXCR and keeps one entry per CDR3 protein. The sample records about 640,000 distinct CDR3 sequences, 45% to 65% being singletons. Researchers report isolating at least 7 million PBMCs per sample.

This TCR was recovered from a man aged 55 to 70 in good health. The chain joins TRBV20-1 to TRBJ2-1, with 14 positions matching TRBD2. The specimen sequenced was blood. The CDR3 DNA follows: TGCAGTGCTAGAGGGAGACTAGCGGGGGGGCCGGGCAATGAGCAGTTCTTC. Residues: CSARGRLAGGPGNEQFF.